This T cell receptor (beta chain) was sequenced during a study of cytomegalovirus exposure and HLA in healthy donors. Whole-study findings and limits: A later analysis found first-cohort TCR clusters tended to co-occur in the 120 validation repertoires. Per published reports, the classifier diagnosed cytomegalovirus status with high specificity and sensitivity.

The V gene end was trimmed by 4 bases and the J gene end by 5 bases; junction bases not matched to a gene: 14. The CDR3 totals 18 residues. The germline V gene encodes CDR1 LGHNA and CDR2 YNFKEQ. Produced via immunoSEQ multiplex PCR; TCRdb's table is partial and in-frame only. The sample lists fewer than 400,000 clones, roughly 88% occurring once. This clone occurred once. Its target is unknown. The rearrangement links TRBV4-2 to TRBJ2-5; 12 nucleotides line up with TRBD2. Material for sequencing was PBMCs. The receptor was isolated from a man aged 25 to 45 in good health and CMV-seronegative. The CDR3: CASSPLTQLAGGGETQYF. The CDR3 bases are TGTGCCAGCAGCCCCCTCACCCAACTAGCGGGGGGAGGGGAGACCCAGTACTTC.